This T cell receptor beta chain was sequenced during a study of blood T cells in healthy people across ages. The ends were cut back, 4 bases at V and 7 bases at J, with 30 bases in the middle. The CDR3 is 19 residues long. Germline-derived CDR1 and CDR2 are SGHTA and FQGNSA. This clonotype was observed a handful of times. Combining a sample-barcoded 5' primer with a J-beta primer mix, a second PCR ran for about 7 to 11 cycles. TCRdb re-called the 5' RACE reads through MiXCR, storing one row per CDR3 protein. The sample has 700,000 to 850,000 distinct CDR3 sequences, approximately 53% seen once. Sequenced: blood. The chain joins TRBV7-2 to TRBJ2-3; TRBD1 might be the D (6 bases). The clonotype comes from a man older than 75 in good health. CDR3: CASSSSHTTGSYSGYTQYF. CDR3 nucleotide sequence: TGTGCCAGCAGCTCATCACACACGACAGGTTCCTATTCTGGCTATACGCAGTATTTT.